What follows is one T cell receptor beta chain and its context. No antigen is known for it. This record comes from a study of T cell responses to AZD1222 COVID-19 vaccine. Study-level points and caveats: Receipt of two AZD1222 doses was followed by a rise in Spike-specific TCR breadth and depth. Only a handful of people who got AZD1222 tested seropositive at baseline.

The germline gives CDR1 LGHDT, CDR2 YNNKEL (reference sequence). This CDR3 is built from 13 residues. With 7 bases clipped from V and 14 bases from J, the junction kept 13 bases outside the gene matches. Sequencing used immunoSEQ multiplex PCR; TCRdb keeps in-frame clones, though not all of them. This table holds about 68,000 clones, about three quarters found once. The rearrangement uses TRBV3-1 (or the pseudogene TRBV3-2) and TRBJ1-2; 10 positions agree with TRBD1. The sequence came from an adult in good health. The starting material was peripheral blood, obtained on day 0 of AZD1222 vaccination. DNA of the CDR3: TGTGCCAGCAACACACCCGGACAGGGGGAGCGGACCTTC. It encodes CASNTPGQGERTF.